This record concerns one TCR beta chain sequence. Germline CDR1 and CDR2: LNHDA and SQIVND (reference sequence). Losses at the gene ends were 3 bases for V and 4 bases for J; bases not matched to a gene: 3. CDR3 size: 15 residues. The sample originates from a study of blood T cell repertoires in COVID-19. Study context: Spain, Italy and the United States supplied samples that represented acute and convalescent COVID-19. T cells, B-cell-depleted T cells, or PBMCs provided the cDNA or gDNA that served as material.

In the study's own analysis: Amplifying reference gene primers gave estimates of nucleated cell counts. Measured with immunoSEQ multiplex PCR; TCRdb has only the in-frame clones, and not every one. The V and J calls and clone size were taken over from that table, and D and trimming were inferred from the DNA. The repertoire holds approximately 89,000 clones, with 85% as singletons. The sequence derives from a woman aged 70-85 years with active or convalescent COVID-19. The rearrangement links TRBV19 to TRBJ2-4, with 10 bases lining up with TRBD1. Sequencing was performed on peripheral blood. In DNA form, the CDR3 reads TGTGCCAGTAGTATTGGGGGACAGGGGAAAAACATTCAGTACTTC. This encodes CASSIGGQGKNIQYF.